Presented here are 17 T cell receptor beta chains from one specimen sequenced in a study of control samples from healthy donors and cancer patients. TCRdb keeps only in-frame clones here, not all; method: immunoSEQ multiplex PCR. Among 70,000 to 85,000 clones, 75% to 85% were seen once, and the ten largest hold roughly 12%. The sequenced sample was PBMCs. The receptors were sampled from a man aged 55-75 years with head and neck cancer.

This sequence joins TRBV12-3 or TRBV12-4 and TRBJ2-7; weak D call: TRBD1 (6 bases). Trimming left V 2 bases short and J 4 bases short, with 6 bases between. CDR3 length equals 12 residues. The CDR3 DNA sequence: TGTGCCAGCAGTTTAAGGGGGTACGAGCAGTACTTC. Its translation is CASSLRGYEQYF.

V gene TRBV6-1 combines with J gene TRBJ2-3, with a tentative D call TRBD2 (7 bases). CDR1 MNHNS and CDR2 SASEGT come from the germline V gene. The CDR3 totals 14 residues. The V and J ends lost 4 bases and 2 bases respectively, with 10 bases between them. The CDR3 here is CASSGAGHTDTQYF. The CDR3 coding sequence is TGTGCCAGCAGTGGAGCGGGACACACAGATACGCAGTATTTT.

J is TRBJ2-3 and V is TRBV27; the D is unclear. The V and J ends lost 5 bases and 4 bases respectively, with 10 bases between them. CDR1 MNHEY and CDR2 SMNVEV come from the germline V gene (reference sequence). This CDR3 has 13 residues. CDR3 nucleotide sequence: TGTGCCAGCAGTCGAGACGTGCCAGATACGCAGTATTTT. The encoded protein is CASSRDVPDTQYF.

The gene calls are TRBV6-5 and TRBJ2-1; unclear D gene. Germline-derived CDR1 and CDR2 are MNHEY and SVGAGI. CDR3 length equals 16 residues. V shed 1 base and J shed 0 bases, with 10 bases lying between them. The CDR3 bases are TGTGCCAGCAGTTACTGGCAGGCCAGCTCCTACAATGAGCAGTTCTTC. Translation gives CASSYWQASSYNEQFF.

CDR3 sequence: CASSSGTRSSGNTIYF. DNA for the CDR3: TGTGCCAGCAGCTCCGGGACACGGAGCTCTGGAAACACCATATATTTT. The chain has TRBV7-6 and TRBJ1-3, with D possibly being TRBD1 (6 bases). CDR3 length: 16 amino acids. Germline V gene data show CDR1 as SGHVS and CDR2 as FNYEAQ. Trimming took 4 bases from V and 0 from J, leaving 13 bases between them.

The V gene is TRBV19, the J gene TRBJ2-7; D might be TRBD2 (5 bases). The CDR3 has 12 amino acids. Trimming removed 7 bases from V and 7 bases from J, with 14 bases in between. The germline V gene has CDR1 LNHDA and CDR2 SQIVND (reference sequence). The CDR3 DNA reads TGTGCCAGTACTCCTCGGACGGGAGAGCAGTACTTC. Residues: CASTPRTGEQYF.

V is TRBV19 and J is TRBJ2-2, with 7 bases matching TRBD1. Germline CDR1 is LNHDA and CDR2 is SQIVND (reference sequence). Unmatched junction bases numbered 6, after V lost 7 bases and J lost 4 bases. This CDR3 has 14 residues. The DNA for the CDR3 is TGTGCCAGTAATACAGGGGTTCTCACCGGGGAGCTGTTTTTT. It specifies CASNTGVLTGELFF. Looking up the rest from reference TRBV19 and TRBJ2-2 gives the full variable domain: DGGITQSPKYLFRKEGQNVTLSCEQNLNHDAMYWYRQDPGQGLRLIYYSQIVNDFQKGDIAEGYSVSREKKESFPLTVTSAQKNPTAFYLCASNTGVLTGELFFGEGSRLTVL.

Remarks on this clone: An end of the junction differs from the germline gene, which may be a read error. This CDR3 is CASSLGAPGQGYDEQFF. Here the CDR3 DNA reads TGTGCCAGCAGCTTGGGGGCTCCGGGACAGGGCTACGATGAGCAGTTCTTC. The chain uses TRBV5-4 and TRBJ2-1, with 9 bases lining up with TRBD1. The CDR3 is 17 amino acids. Germline V gene lookup returns CDR1 SGHNT and CDR2 YYREEE (reference sequence). The full variable domain, in which reference TRBV5-4 and TRBJ2-1 provide the parts outside the CDR3, is ETGVTQSPTHLIKTRGQQVTLRCSSQSGHNTVSWYQQALGQGPQFIFQYYREEENGRGNFPPRFSGLQFPNYSSELNVNALELDDSALYLCASSLGAPGQGYDEQFFGPGTRLTVL.

The chain is built from TRBV28 and TRBJ2-7; the match to TRBD1 covers 8 bases. The V and J ends lost 1 base and 6 bases, in that order; junction bases with no gene match: 8. Germline V gives CDR1 MDHEN, CDR2 SYDVKM. This CDR3 has 15 residues. CDR3 sequence (DNA): TGTGCCAGCAGTTTATCCGGACAGGGTTTGGGCGAGCAGTACTTC. This gives the protein CASSLSGQGLGEQYF.

The V gene is TRBV5-1, the J gene TRBJ1-4, with D unclear. V was cut by 0 bases and J by 12 bases, with 9 bases left in between. The CDR3 is made up of 12 amino acids. Germline CDR1 reads SGHRS; CDR2 reads YFSETQ. The CDR3 DNA follows: TGCGCCAGCAGCTTGGGCGAGGGAGAACTGTTTTTT. Protein product: CASSLGEGELFF.

This sequence joins TRBV6-1 and TRBJ2-2; D perhaps matches TRBD2 (6 bases). The CDR3 extends over 14 amino acids. Trimming took off 1 base at V and 6 bases at J, with 9 bases between the two ends. Germline values: CDR1 MNHNS, CDR2 SASEGT. CDR3 bases: TGTGCCAGCAGTGAAGTCGGGAGAGCCGGGGAGCTGTTTTTT. Protein sequence: CASSEVGRAGELFF.

The J gene is TRBJ2-4, the V gene TRBV3-1 (or the pseudogene TRBV3-2), with TRBD2 as a possible D gene (6 bases). The V and J ends lost 5 bases and 0 bases respectively, with 17 bases between them. The CDR3 sequence is 17 residues long. CDR1 is LGHDT and CDR2 is YNNKEL in the germline V gene (reference sequence). Written as DNA, the CDR3 is TGTGCCAGCAGCTCCTCGGAGGGGATACTAGCCAAAAACATTCAGTACTTC. Translated, it gives CASSSSEGILAKNIQYF.

This rearrangement joins TRBV11-2 to TRBJ1-2, with D possibly matching TRBD1 (5 bases). Germline loops: CDR1 SGHAT, CDR2 FQNNGV. The CDR3 is 14 amino acids. Trimming stripped 7 bases from V and 5 bases from J, with 17 bases between. CDR3 sequence reads: CASTQIRGEYGYTF. The CDR3 region has the DNA TGTGCCAGCACCCAAATCCGGGGGGAGTATGGCTACACCTTC. The full variable domain, completed using reference TRBV11-2 and TRBJ1-2, is EAGVAQSPRYKIIEKRQSVAFWCNPISGHATLYWYQQILGQGPKLLIQFQNNGVVDDSQLPKDRFSAERLKGVDSTLKIQPAKLEDSAVYLCASTQIRGEYGYTFGSGTRLTVV.

The chain uses TRBV5-6 and TRBJ2-7; D not resolved. V lost 3 bases and J 1 base, leaving 17 bases between the germline ends. From germline, CDR1 is SGHDT and CDR2 YYEEEE. The CDR3 is 16 amino acids. This CDR3 is CASSYQDRSHSYEQYF. Here the CDR3 DNA reads TGTGCCAGCAGCTATCAAGATCGGAGCCATTCCTACGAGCAGTACTTC.

The chain has TRBV18 and TRBJ2-6, with D possibly being TRBD1 (5 bases). Germline V CDR1 and CDR2: KGHSH, LQKENI. V was trimmed by 6 bases and J by 0 bases, leaving 12 bases between them. The CDR3 sequence is 16 residues long. The CDR3 bases are TGTGCCAGCTCGTCTACAGGCAACTCTGGGGCCAACGTCCTGACTTTC. Translated, it gives CASSSTGNSGANVLTF.

Remarks on this clone: Different DNA sequences within this sample yield the same CDR3. This chain joins TRBV30 and TRBJ2-5; maybe TRBD1 (5 bases). V lost 0 bases, J lost 5 bases, and 10 bases lay in between. The CDR3 loop spans 13 amino acids. Germline V gene sequence: CDR1 GTSNPN, CDR2 SVGIG (reference sequence). The CDR3 loop reads CAWSVRVRETQYF. The CDR3 region has the DNA TGTGCCTGGAGTGTCAGGGTACGCGAGACCCAGTACTTC.

This chain uses TRBV6-5 with TRBJ1-5; no definite D call. V was pared by 4 bases and J by 2 bases, with 6 bases between. CDR1 is MNHEY and CDR2 is SVGAGI in the germline V gene. The length of the CDR3 is 13 residues. The CDR3 loop reads CASSFTGNQPQHF. Here the CDR3 DNA reads TGTGCCAGCAGTTTCACAGGCAATCAGCCCCAGCATTTT.